The source of this TCR beta chain is a study of blood T cells in healthy people across ages. Study in general: Capture via template switching afforded approximately one barcoded beta molecule per two T cells.

V gave up 7 bases and J gave up 4 bases; unmatched junction bases: 4. The CDR3 runs 15 residues. Study-level points and caveats: Per million T cells, TCR beta diversity dropped roughly linearly as age increased.

Alongside a J-beta primer mix, a sample-barcoded 5' primer served in a second PCR lasting about 7 to 12 cycles. All samples gave at least 3 million CDR3-containing paired-end reads. TCRdb analysed the 5' RACE reads with MiXCR anew, one entry per CDR3 protein. This sample has roughly 1.4 million distinct CDR3 sequences, with approximately 63% found just once. Concerning this clonotype itself: Antigen unknown.

The TCR was taken from a man aged 18 to 30 in good health. Sequencing input: blood. The rearrangement uses TRBV12-3 or TRBV12-4 and TRBJ2-1, with TRBD2 matching over 13 bases. The CDR3 DNA sequence: TGTGCCAGCACCAAGGGACTAGCGGGGTACAATGAGCAGTTCTTC. Its translation is CASTKGLAGYNEQFF.